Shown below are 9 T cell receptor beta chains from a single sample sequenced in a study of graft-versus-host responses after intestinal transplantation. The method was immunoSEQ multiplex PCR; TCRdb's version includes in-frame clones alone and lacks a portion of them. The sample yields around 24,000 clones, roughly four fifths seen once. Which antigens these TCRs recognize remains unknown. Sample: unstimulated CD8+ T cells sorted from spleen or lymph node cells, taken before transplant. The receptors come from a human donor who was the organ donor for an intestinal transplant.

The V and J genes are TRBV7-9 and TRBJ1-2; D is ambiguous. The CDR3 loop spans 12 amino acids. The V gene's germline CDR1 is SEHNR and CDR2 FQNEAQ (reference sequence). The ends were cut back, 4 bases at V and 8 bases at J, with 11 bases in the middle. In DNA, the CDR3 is TGTGCCAGCAGCTCGATGAACACAGGCTACACCTTC. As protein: CASSSMNTGYTF.

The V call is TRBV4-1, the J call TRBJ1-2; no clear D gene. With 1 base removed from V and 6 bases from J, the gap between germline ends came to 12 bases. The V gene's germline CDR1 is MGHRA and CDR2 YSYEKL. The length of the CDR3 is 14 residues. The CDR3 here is CASSQVRQQDGYTF. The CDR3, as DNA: TGCGCCAGCAGCCAAGTTCGTCAGCAGGATGGCTACACCTTC.

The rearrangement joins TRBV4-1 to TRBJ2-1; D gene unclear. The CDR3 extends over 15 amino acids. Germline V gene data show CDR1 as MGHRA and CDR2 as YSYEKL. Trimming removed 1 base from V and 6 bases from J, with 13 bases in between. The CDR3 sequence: CASSQAPEWVNEQFF. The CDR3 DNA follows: TGCGCCAGCAGCCAAGCCCCAGAATGGGTCAATGAGCAGTTCTTC.

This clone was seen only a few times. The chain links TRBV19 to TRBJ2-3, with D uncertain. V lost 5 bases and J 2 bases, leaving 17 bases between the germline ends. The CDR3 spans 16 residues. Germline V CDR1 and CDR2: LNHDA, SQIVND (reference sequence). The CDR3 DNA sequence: TGTGCCAGTAGTCCGACATATGGGCCAACCACAGATACGCAGTATTTT. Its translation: CASSPTYGPTTDTQYF.

CDR3 region: CASSLGTDSYTF. The CDR3 DNA sequence: TGTGCCAGCAGCCTCGGGACTGATTCCTACACCTTC. J is TRBJ1-2 and V is TRBV7-9; possible D gene TRBD1, 5 bases. Germline V gives CDR1 SEHNR, CDR2 FQNEAQ (reference sequence). Trimming pared 5 bases from V and 10 bases from J, leaving 14 bases between. The CDR3 totals 12 residues.

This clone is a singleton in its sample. CDR3 residues: CSVEESSGRAGDEQFF. CDR3 DNA sequence: TGCAGCGTTGAAGAATCAAGCGGGAGGGCCGGCGATGAGCAGTTCTTC. V gene TRBV29-1 combines with J gene TRBJ2-1; 10 bases map to TRBD2. This CDR3 is built from 16 residues. Trimming removed 0 bases from V and 8 bases from J; junction bases left unmatched: 10. Germline loops: CDR1 SQVTM, CDR2 ANQGSEA.

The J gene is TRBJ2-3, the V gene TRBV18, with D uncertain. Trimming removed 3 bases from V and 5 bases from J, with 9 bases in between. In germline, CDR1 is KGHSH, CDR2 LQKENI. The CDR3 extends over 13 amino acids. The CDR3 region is CASSPWSKDTQYF. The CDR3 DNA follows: TGTGCCAGCTCACCCTGGTCAAAAGATACGCAGTATTTT.

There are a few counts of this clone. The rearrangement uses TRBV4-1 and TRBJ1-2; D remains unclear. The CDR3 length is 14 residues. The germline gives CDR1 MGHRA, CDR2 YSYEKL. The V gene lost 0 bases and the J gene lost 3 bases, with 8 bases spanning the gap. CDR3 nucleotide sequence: TGCGCCAGCAGCCAAGATAAATTGGACTATGGCTACACCTTC. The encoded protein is CASSQDKLDYGYTF.

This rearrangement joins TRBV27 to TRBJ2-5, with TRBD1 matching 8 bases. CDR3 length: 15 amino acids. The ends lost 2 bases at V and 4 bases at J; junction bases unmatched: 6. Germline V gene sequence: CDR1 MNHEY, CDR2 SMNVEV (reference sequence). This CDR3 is CASSLLQGAGETQYF. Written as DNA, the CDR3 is TGTGCCAGCAGTTTACTGCAGGGGGCGGGAGAGACCCAGTACTTC.